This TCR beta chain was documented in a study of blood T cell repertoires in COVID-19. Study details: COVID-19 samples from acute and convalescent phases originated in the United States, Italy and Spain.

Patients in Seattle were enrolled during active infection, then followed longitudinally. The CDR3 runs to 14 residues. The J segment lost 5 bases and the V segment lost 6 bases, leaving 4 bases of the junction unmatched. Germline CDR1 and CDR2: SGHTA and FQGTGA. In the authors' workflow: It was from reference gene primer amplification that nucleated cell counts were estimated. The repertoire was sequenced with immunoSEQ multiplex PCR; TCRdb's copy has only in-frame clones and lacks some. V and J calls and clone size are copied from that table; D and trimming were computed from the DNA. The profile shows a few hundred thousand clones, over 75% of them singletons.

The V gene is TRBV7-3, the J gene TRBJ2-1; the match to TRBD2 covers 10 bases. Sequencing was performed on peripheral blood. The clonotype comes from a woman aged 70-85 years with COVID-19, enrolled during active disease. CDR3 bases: TGTGCCAGCAGAACTAGCGGGACGAACAATGAGCAGTTCTTC. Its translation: CASRTSGTNNEQFF.